One and the same sample provided the 28 T cell receptor beta chains below, sequenced in a study of blood T cell repertoires in COVID-19. This table comes from immunoSEQ multiplex PCR, and its TCRdb copy is limited to in-frame clones, with some not included. The sample lists around 400,000 clones; 85% to 90% were seen once. The sample was PBMCs or T cells enriched from blood (not recorded which). The receptors here all came from a woman aged 30 to 39 who had recovered from COVID-19.

The chain joins TRBV4-3 to TRBJ2-3, with TRBD1 matching 9 bases. The CDR3 has 16 residues. V lost 2 bases to trimming and J lost 0 bases; unmatched junction nucleotides: 3. Germline-derived CDR1 and CDR2 are LGHNA and YSLEER. CDR3 DNA sequence: TGCGCCAGCAGCCAACCGGGACAGGGAAGCACAGATACGCAGTATTTT. It codes for CASSQPGQGSTDTQYF.

The chain is built from TRBV9 and TRBJ2-5, with TRBD2 identical over 8 bases. The CDR3 is 21 amino acids. CDR1 and CDR2 (germline): SGDLS, YYNGEE. The V and J ends lost 4 bases and 5 bases, in that order; junction bases with no gene match: 28. CDR3 nucleotide sequence: TGTGCCAGCAGCCACCTCGCAACGCTCCGGGTAGCGGGGTGGAGGTCGGAGACCCAGTACTTC. This encodes CASSHLATLRVAGWRSETQYF.

The chain couples TRBV28 to TRBJ2-3; TRBD1 agrees at 8 bases. The CDR3 sequence is 16 residues long. J was trimmed by 0 bases and V by 6 bases; bases with no gene match: 8. The germline V gene has CDR1 MDHEN and CDR2 SYDVKM. DNA for the CDR3: TGTGCCAGCAGCGGACAGGGAACAGCTAGCACAGATACGCAGTATTTT. As protein: CASSGQGTASTDTQYF. Combining the CDR3 with reference TRBV28 and TRBJ2-3 gives the whole variable domain DVKVTQSSRYLVKRTGEKVFLECVQDMDHENMFWYRQDPGLGLRLIYFSYDVKMKEKGDIPEGYSVSREKKERFSLILESASTNQTSMYLCASSGQGTASTDTQYFGPGTRLTVL.

The chain has TRBV4-3 and TRBJ1-2, with 10 bases that match TRBD1. J was trimmed by 8 bases and V by 1 base; bases with no gene match: 10. Germline V CDR1 and CDR2: LGHNA, YSLEER. The CDR3 contains 16 residues. The CDR3 DNA sequence: TGCGCCAGCAGCCAAGCTAGGGACAGGGGCCCAAAAGGCTACACCTTC. Residues: CASSQARDRGPKGYTF.

The chain combines TRBV9 with TRBJ2-3, with D possibly TRBD1 on 6 matching bases. The CDR3 sequence is 12 residues long. Trimming pared 0 bases from V and 8 bases from J, leaving 7 bases between. Per germline, CDR1 SGDLS and CDR2 YYNGEE. CDR3 region: CASSVGGGTQYF. The CDR3 DNA sequence: TGTGCCAGCAGCGTAGGAGGGGGTACGCAGTATTTT.

V usage is TRBV24-1 and J usage is TRBJ1-2, with D hard to call. The V gene's germline CDR1 is KGHDR and CDR2 SFDVKD. The V and J ends lost 3 bases and 4 bases respectively, with 11 bases between them. The CDR3 sequence is 14 residues long. The CDR3 region has the DNA TGTGCCACCAGTGATAATTCCAAAATCTATGGCTACACCTTC. It translates to CATSDNSKIYGYTF.

V gene TRBV14 combines with J gene TRBJ2-3; tentatively, D is TRBD1 (5 bases). Germline CDR1 is SGHDN and CDR2 is FVKESK. The CDR3 loop spans 15 amino acids. V was shortened by 0 bases and J by 6 bases, with 13 bases between the two germline ends. The CDR3 DNA reads TGTGCCAGCAGCCAAGAGTGGCAATCAGGGGATACGCAGTATTTT. Translation gives CASSQEWQSGDTQYF. The variable domain in full, with the rest retrieved from reference TRBV14 and TRBJ2-3, is EAGVTQFPSHSVIEKGQTVTLRCDPISGHDNLYWYRRVMGKEIKFLLHFVKESKQDESGMPNNRFLAERTGGTYSTLKVQPAELEDSGVYFCASSQEWQSGDTQYFGPGTRLTVL.

The rearrangement joins TRBV6-5 to TRBJ1-1; a possible D gene is TRBD1 (5 bases). The CDR3 runs to 14 residues. V was shortened by 3 bases and J by 5 bases, with 13 bases between the two germline ends. Germline CDR1 reads MNHEY; CDR2 reads SVGAGI. CDR3 sequence reads: CASSYYREGTEAFF. CDR3 DNA: TGTGCCAGCAGTTATTATAGGGAGGGGACTGAAGCTTTCTTT.

V is TRBV5-5 and J is TRBJ2-1; TRBD2 matches at 7 bases. The CDR3 totals 15 residues. CDR1 is SGHKS, CDR2 YYEKEE, per germline (reference sequence). V shed 4 bases and J 8 bases; nucleotides not matched to a gene: 12. The CDR3: CASSQTQTSVYEQFF. CDR3 DNA sequence: TGTGCCAGCAGCCAAACCCAAACTAGCGTGTATGAGCAGTTCTTC.

The rearrangement uses TRBV5-1 and TRBJ2-1; a possible D gene is TRBD1 (6 bases). V lost 4 bases to trimming and J lost 8 bases, with 19 bases between them. Germline V gene data show CDR1 as SGHRS and CDR2 as YFSETQ. There are 15 residues in the CDR3. The DNA for the CDR3 is TGCGCCAGCAGCGAAGCGACAGGCATTAGGTATGAGCAGTTCTTC. Translated, it gives CASSEATGIRYEQFF.

CDR3 in amino acids: CAISTGTGHYEQYF. CDR3 nucleotide sequence: TGTGCCATCAGCACCGGGACAGGCCACTACGAGCAGTACTTC. The genes are TRBV10-3 and TRBJ2-7, with 8 bases matching TRBD1. Germline V gene sequence: CDR1 ENHRY, CDR2 SYGVKD. After removal of 6 bases from V and 3 bases from J, the junction contained 7 bases not matched to a gene. This CDR3 region has 14 residues.

J is TRBJ1-1 and V is TRBV18, with TRBD1 identical over 11 bases. J gave up 1 base and V 4 bases, and 8 bases lay outside the gene matches. The CDR3 totals 17 residues. CDR1 and CDR2 (germline): KGHSH, LQKENI. This CDR3 is CASSRTPGTGGNTEAFF. The CDR3 DNA sequence: TGTGCCAGCTCACGGACCCCCGGGACAGGGGGGAACACTGAAGCTTTCTTT.

The V call is TRBV27, the J call TRBJ1-3; no clear D. The CDR3 is 16 residues long. Per germline, CDR1 MNHEY and CDR2 SMNVEV (reference sequence). V was clipped by 6 bases and J by 0 bases, with 15 bases between them. For the CDR3, the DNA is TGTGCCAGCAGCCTTGAGACACCCTACTCTGGAAACACCATATATTTT. Translation gives CASSLETPYSGNTIYF.

The chain carries TRBV7-3 and TRBJ2-2, with 10 positions matching TRBD1. The V and J ends lost 5 bases and 3 bases, in that order; junction bases with no gene match: 6. CDR1 is SGHTA and CDR2 is FQGTGA in the germline V gene. The CDR3 contains 16 residues. CDR3 region: CASSVGTGVDTGELFF. CDR3 in DNA: TGTGCCAGCAGCGTCGGGACAGGGGTGGACACCGGGGAGCTGTTTTTT.

This rearrangement joins TRBV27 to TRBJ2-3; the D is unclear. The germline CDR1 and CDR2 sequences are MNHEY and SMNVEV (reference sequence). The CDR3 covers 13 residues. The V end lost 0 bases, the J end lost 7 bases, and 8 bases lay between the germline ends. CDR3 in amino acids: CASSLSLGNTQYF. CDR3 nucleotide sequence: TGTGCCAGCAGTTTATCCCTAGGAAATACGCAGTATTTT.

The rearrangement joins TRBV21-1 to TRBJ2-7; TRBD2, as called in the table, went unchecked against the DNA. TRBV21-1 is given as a pseudogene. This CDR3 has 18 amino acids. The chain's CDR3 is CASSITLPDSSSSYEQYF. Here the CDR3 DNA reads TGTGCCAGCAGCATCACGCTCCCCGACTCCTCGAGCTCCTACGAGCAGTACTTC.

The chain has TRBV9 and TRBJ2-5; maybe TRBD1 (6 bases). V was clipped by 1 base and J by 2 bases, with 12 bases between them. The germline V gene has CDR1 SGDLS and CDR2 YYNGEE. This CDR3 region has 15 residues. This chain's CDR3 is CASSVRKGGQETQYF. The DNA of the CDR3 is TGTGCCAGCAGCGTAAGGAAAGGGGGACAAGAGACCCAGTACTTC. The full variable domain, its missing parts supplied by reference TRBV9 and TRBJ2-5, is DSGVTQTPKHLITATGQRVTLRCSPRSGDLSVYWYQQSLDQGLQFLIQYYNGEERAKGNILERFSAQQFPDLHSELNLSSLELGDSALYFCASSVRKGGQETQYFGPGTRLLVL.

The chain joins TRBV6-2 or TRBV6-3 to TRBJ2-3; 14 nucleotides line up with TRBD2. This CDR3 has 14 residues. In germline, CDR1 is MNHEY, CDR2 SVGEGT. J was trimmed by 12 bases and V by 4 bases; bases with no gene match: 6. CDR3 nucleotides: TGTGCCAGCAGTTTGGGACTAGCGGGAGTCCGTCAGTATTTT. It encodes CASSLGLAGVRQYF.

This rearrangement joins TRBV25-1 to TRBJ2-3, with a weak D call TRBD2 (5 bases). The germline V gene has CDR1 MGHDK and CDR2 SYGVNS. This CDR3 is built from 12 residues. Trimming cost V 8 bases and J 8 bases, with 14 bases left between them. CDR3 loop: CASRGPLGTQYF. In DNA form, the CDR3 reads TGTGCCAGCCGCGGGCCCCTTGGTACGCAGTATTTT. The full variable domain, with the rest looked up from reference TRBV25-1 and TRBJ2-3, is EADIYQTPRYLVIGTGKKITLECSQTMGHDKMYWYQQDPGMELHLIHYSYGVNSTEKGDLSSESTVSRIRTEHFPLTLESARPSHTSQYLCASRGPLGTQYFGPGTRLTVL.

The J gene is TRBJ2-1, the V gene TRBV6-5; 14 bases map to TRBD2. The ends lost 10 bases at V and 7 bases at J; junction bases unmatched: 9. Germline V gene sequence: CDR1 MNHEY, CDR2 SVGAGI. CDR3 length equals 15 residues. The CDR3 bases are TGTGCCACCTTCCCTGGGACTAGCGGGAGAAATGAGCAGTTCTTC. Translated: CATFPGTSGRNEQFF.

V gene TRBV19 combines with J gene TRBJ2-3; 8 nucleotides match TRBD1. V lost 1 base and J lost 8; bases outside the gene matches: 11. CDR3 size: 16 residues. CDR1 is LNHDA, CDR2 SQIVND, per germline (reference sequence). The CDR3 here is CASSIGSGGASGTQYF. The CDR3 region has the DNA TGTGCCAGTAGTATAGGTTCAGGGGGCGCTTCTGGTACGCAGTATTTT.

The genes are TRBV7-9 and TRBJ1-1, with D perhaps TRBD1 (6 bases). Germline V gene data show CDR1 as SEHNR and CDR2 as FQNEAQ (reference sequence). Trimming cost V 3 bases and J 2 bases, with 10 bases left between them. The CDR3 sequence is 14 residues long. CDR3 coding DNA: TGTGCCAGCAGCTTCCTAGGGGGAAACACTGAAGCTTTCTTT. This encodes CASSFLGGNTEAFF.

On this clone itself: Other DNA sequences of this sample code for an identical CDR3. The chain joins TRBV5-6 to TRBJ1-2; TRBD1 agrees at 9 bases. Looked up from germline, CDR1 is SGHDT and CDR2 is YYEEEE. CDR3 length: 13 residues. Trimming cost V 4 bases and J 5 bases; bases outside gene matches: 3. CDR3 DNA: TGTGCCAGCAGCCCAGGACAGGGGTATGGCTACACCTTC. Protein sequence: CASSPGQGYGYTF.

The gene calls are TRBV6-5 and TRBJ1-4, with TRBD1 as a possible D gene (6 bases). This CDR3 comprises 15 residues. CDR1 MNHEY and CDR2 SVGAGI come from the germline V gene. Trimming stripped 2 bases from V and 0 bases from J, with 7 bases between. Here the CDR3 DNA reads TGTGCCAGCAGTTACGGGACATCAACTAATGAAAAACTGTTTTTT. It codes for CASSYGTSTNEKLFF.

V gene TRBV19 combines with J gene TRBJ2-4; TRBD1 aligns across 9 bases. CDR3 length equals 16 residues. V gave up 7 bases and J gave up 2 bases; unmatched junction bases: 9. Germline CDR1 is LNHDA and CDR2 is SQIVND (reference sequence). Here the CDR3 reads CASTVDRGGSKNIQYF. DNA for the CDR3: TGTGCCAGTACCGTCGACAGGGGGGGGTCCAAAAACATTCAGTACTTC.

This clone was detected only a few times. The chain joins TRBV5-4 to TRBJ2-2; D uncertain. V lost 0 bases and J 2 bases, leaving 11 bases between the germline ends. CDR1 SGHNT and CDR2 YYREEE come from the germline V gene (reference sequence). This CDR3 contains 16 residues. The CDR3 region is CASSLAVEPNTGELFF. The CDR3 nucleotides read TGTGCCAGCAGCTTGGCTGTTGAGCCCAACACCGGGGAGCTGTTTTTT.

The rearrangement uses TRBV12-3 or TRBV12-4 and TRBJ2-2; D is unresolved. Trimming took off 8 bases at V and 4 bases at J, with 8 bases between the two ends. This CDR3 is built from 12 residues. CDR3 sequence (DNA): TGTGCCAGCTTTTTCATCACCGGGGAGCTGTTTTTT. Protein product: CASFFITGELFF.

The chain uses TRBV10-3 and TRBJ1-4, with 7 bases aligning to TRBD1. J gave up 5 bases and V 2 bases, and 5 bases lay outside the gene matches. The CDR3 loop spans 15 amino acids. Germline V gene data show CDR1 as ENHRY and CDR2 as SYGVKD. Here the CDR3 reads CAISETDRANEKLFF. The CDR3 DNA reads TGTGCCATCAGTGAGACCGACAGGGCAAATGAAAAACTGTTTTTT.